This T cell receptor (beta chain) was recorded in a study of T cells in Graves' hyperthyroidism and ophthalmopathy. Notes on the study in general: Blood also carried most thyroid clonotypes expanded above 0.001. It was a median about 6.5 months before onset that the model predicted ophthalmopathy.

This clonotype was found a few times. Its antigen is undetermined. Amplification yielded TCR beta CDR3 regions, with RNA transcripts as the source. TCR CDR3 regions were first amplified by RT-PCR with HTBI primers. TCRdb called the multiplex PCR reads again in MiXCR, with one record for every CDR3 protein. The table has around 800,000 distinct CDR3 sequences, roughly 40% seen once. Trimming took off 0 bases at V and 0 bases at J, with 12 bases between the two ends. This CDR3 is built from 16 residues. Per the germline V gene, CDR1 is SGDLS and CDR2 is YYNGEE. Graves' hyperthyroidism showing no ophthalmopathy progression within 18 months was considered stable. Those patients with uncontrolled infection, other autoimmune disease, pregnancy or lactation were excluded.

Sequenced input: blood. The chain is built from TRBV9 and TRBJ1-1; D ambiguous. This TCR was recovered from a man aged 18 to 30 with Graves' hyperthyroidism. CDR3 residues: CASSVGGGPLNTEAFF. The DNA for the CDR3 is TGTGCCAGCAGCGTAGGCGGAGGGCCCTTGAACACTGAAGCTTTCTTT.